The rows below give T cell receptor beta chains drawn from one sample of a study of early T cells in non-severe SARS-CoV-2 infection. TCRdb re-analysed the 5' RACE reads in MiXCR, keeping a single row per CDR3 protein. The sample consists of some 40,000 distinct CDR3 sequences, 12% of them appearing once. Source material: whole blood. Receptors were obtained from an adult who was a healthcare worker with PCR-confirmed SARS-CoV-2 infection or an uninfected control (not recorded which). CDR3s include the opening cysteine and the closing phenylalanine or tryptophan. Fields, in order: CDR3 length, D gene, clone size, V gene, J gene, CDR3 DNA, CDR3 protein. D genes are given only for firm matches. Not all rows give a size; the values are once, few, many and, for expanded clones, a class.

15	TRBD2	-	TRBV20-1	TRBJ2-3	TGCAGTGCTAGCACTAGCGGGGGACCCACAGATACGCAGTATTTT	CSASTSGGPTDTQYF
13	-	many	TRBV20-1	TRBJ2-7	TGCAGTGCCCTCGCTACAGGAACCTACGAGCAGTACTTC	CSALATGTYEQYF
12	-	many	TRBV20-1	TRBJ2-7	TGCAGTGCTTCCAAGCCGGCGAGCGAGCAGTACTTC	CSASKPASEQYF
14	TRBD1	-	TRBV12-3/TRBV12-4	TRBJ1-1	TGTGCCAGCAGTTCAGGGGGCTTGAACACTGAAGCTTTCTTT	CASSSGGLNTEAFF
13	-	-	TRBV7-9	TRBJ2-7	TGTGCCAGCAGCTTAGCCAGGTCGGACGAGCAGTACTTC	CASSLARSDEQYF
14	-	many	TRBV4-2	TRBJ2-3	TGTGCCAGCAGCCAAGCGACTACCACAGATACGCAGTATTTT	CASSQATTTDTQYF
11	-	few	TRBV6-1	TRBJ1-4	TGTGCCAGCAGTGCCTACAGGGTTCTGTTTTTT	CASSAYRVLFF
14	-	few	TRBV5-1	TRBJ2-3	TGCGCCAGCAGCTTGCCGCAGAGCACAGATACGCAGTATTTT	CASSLPQSTDTQYF
18	TRBD1	many	TRBV7-8	TRBJ1-6	TGTGCCAGCAGCTCTCGACAGGGCAACCGCGTCTATAATTCACCCCTCCACTTT	CASSSRQGNRVYNSPLHF
13	TRBD1	many	TRBV7-2	TRBJ1-1	TGTGCCAGCAGCTTAGTATTGGGACAGACTGATTTCTTT	CASSLVLGQTDFF
13	TRBD1	-	TRBV10-3	TRBJ1-1	TGTGCCATCAGTCAGGGGGCGGGCACTGAAGCTTTCTTT	CAISQGAGTEAFF
17	-	many	TRBV5-1	TRBJ2-1	TGCGCCAGCAGCTTGGCGGCTAGCTTGAGCTCCTACAATGAGCAGTTCTTC	CASSLAASLSSYNEQFF
14	-	few	TRBV7-6	TRBJ2-3	TGTGCCAGCAGCTTAGTCTTCGTAACAGATACGCAGTATTTT	CASSLVFVTDTQYF
17	-	-	TRBV29-1	TRBJ2-6	TGCAGCGTTTGGGGCCTGGGGGGCCGCTCTGGGGCCAACGTCCTGACTTTC	CSVWGLGGRSGANVLTF
14	-	few	TRBV6-5	TRBJ1-5	TGTGCCAGCCAGGAGAGGGGATGGAGTCAGCCCCAGCATTTT	CASQERGWSQPQHF
12	-	many	TRBV18	TRBJ1-6	TGTGCCAGCTCACCACGGGATTCACCCCTCCACTTT	CASSPRDSPLHF
15	-	few	TRBV4-1	TRBJ2-7	TGCGCCAGCAGCCAACCGACTAGTTCTGCCGGCGAGCAGTACTTC	CASSQPTSSAGEQYF